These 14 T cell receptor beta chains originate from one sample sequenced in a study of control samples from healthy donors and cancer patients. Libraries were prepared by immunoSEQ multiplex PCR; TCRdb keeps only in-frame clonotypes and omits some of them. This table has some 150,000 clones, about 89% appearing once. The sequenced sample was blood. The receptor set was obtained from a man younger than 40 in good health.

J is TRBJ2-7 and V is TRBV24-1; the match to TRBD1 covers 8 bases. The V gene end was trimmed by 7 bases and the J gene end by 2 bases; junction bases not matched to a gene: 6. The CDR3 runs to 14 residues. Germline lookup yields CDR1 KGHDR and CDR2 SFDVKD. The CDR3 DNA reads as TGTGCCACCAGCCGATCGGACAGGGCCTACGAGCAGTACTTC. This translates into CATSRSDRAYEQYF.

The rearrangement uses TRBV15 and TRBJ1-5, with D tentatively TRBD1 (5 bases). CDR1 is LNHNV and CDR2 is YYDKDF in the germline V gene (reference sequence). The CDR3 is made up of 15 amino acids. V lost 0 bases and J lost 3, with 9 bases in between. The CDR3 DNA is TGTGCCACCAGCAGAGAAGACAGATCCAATCAGCCCCAGCATTTT. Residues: CATSREDRSNQPQHF.

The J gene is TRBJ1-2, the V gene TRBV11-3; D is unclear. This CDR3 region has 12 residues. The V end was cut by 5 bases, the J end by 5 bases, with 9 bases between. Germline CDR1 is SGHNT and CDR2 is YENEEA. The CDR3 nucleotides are TGTGCCAGCAGCGGATACAGTTATGGCTACACCTTC. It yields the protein CASSGYSYGYTF.

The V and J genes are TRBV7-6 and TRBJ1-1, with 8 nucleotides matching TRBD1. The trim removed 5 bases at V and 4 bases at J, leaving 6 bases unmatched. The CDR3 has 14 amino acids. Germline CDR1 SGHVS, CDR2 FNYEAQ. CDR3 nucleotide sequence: TGTGCCAGCAGCCCGGTGACAGGGGCCACTGAAGCTTTCTTT. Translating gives CASSPVTGATEAFF.

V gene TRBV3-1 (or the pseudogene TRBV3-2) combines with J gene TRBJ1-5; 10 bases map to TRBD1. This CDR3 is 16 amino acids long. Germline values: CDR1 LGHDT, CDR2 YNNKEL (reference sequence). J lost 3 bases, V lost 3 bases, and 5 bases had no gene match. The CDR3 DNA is TGTGCCAGCAGCCATTCGGACAGGGGGAACAATCAGCCCCAGCATTTT. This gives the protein CASSHSDRGNNQPQHF.

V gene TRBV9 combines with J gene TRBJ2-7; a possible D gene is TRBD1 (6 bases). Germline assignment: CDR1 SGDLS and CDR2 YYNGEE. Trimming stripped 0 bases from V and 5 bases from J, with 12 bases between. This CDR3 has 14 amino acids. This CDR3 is CASSVDPRDNEQYF. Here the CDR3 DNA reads TGTGCCAGCAGCGTAGATCCGAGGGACAACGAGCAGTACTTC.

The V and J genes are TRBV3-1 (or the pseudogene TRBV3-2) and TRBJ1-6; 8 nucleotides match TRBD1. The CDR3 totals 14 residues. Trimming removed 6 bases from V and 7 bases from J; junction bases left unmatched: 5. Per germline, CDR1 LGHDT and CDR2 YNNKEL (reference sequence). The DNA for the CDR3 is TGTGCCAGCAGGGGGACAGGATTAAATTCACCCCTCCACTTT. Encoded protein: CASRGTGLNSPLHF.

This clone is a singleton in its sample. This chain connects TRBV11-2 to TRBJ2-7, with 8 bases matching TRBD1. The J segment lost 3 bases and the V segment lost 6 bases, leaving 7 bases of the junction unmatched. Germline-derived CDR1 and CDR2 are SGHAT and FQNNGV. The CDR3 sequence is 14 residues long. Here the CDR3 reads CASRTGQGIYEQYF. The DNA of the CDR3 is TGTGCCAGCAGAACAGGACAGGGAATCTACGAGCAGTACTTC.

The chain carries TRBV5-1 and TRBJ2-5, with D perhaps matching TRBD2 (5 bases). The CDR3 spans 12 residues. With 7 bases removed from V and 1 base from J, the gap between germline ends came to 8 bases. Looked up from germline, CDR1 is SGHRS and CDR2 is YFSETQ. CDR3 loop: CASGLAQETQYF. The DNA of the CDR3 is TGCGCCAGCGGTCTAGCCCAAGAGACCCAGTACTTC.

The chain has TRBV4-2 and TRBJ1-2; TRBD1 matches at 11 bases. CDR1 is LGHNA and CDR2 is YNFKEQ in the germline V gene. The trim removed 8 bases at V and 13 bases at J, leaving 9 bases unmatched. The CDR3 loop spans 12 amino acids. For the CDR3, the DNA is TGTGCCAGCGCCCGGGACAGGGGGTCCGCCACCTTC. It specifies CASARDRGSATF.

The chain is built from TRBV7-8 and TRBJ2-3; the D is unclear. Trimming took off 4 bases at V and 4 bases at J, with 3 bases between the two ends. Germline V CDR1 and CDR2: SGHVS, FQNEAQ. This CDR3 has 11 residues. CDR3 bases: TGTGCCAGCAGCTCCGCAGATACGCAGTATTTT. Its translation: CASSSADTQYF.

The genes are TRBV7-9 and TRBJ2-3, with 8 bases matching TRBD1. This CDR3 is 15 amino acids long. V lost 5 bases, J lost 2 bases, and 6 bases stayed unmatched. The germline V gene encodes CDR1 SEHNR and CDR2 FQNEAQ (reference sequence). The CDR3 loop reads CASSLTGGTTDTQYF. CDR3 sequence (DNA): TGTGCCAGCAGCCTCACAGGGGGGACCACAGATACGCAGTATTTT.

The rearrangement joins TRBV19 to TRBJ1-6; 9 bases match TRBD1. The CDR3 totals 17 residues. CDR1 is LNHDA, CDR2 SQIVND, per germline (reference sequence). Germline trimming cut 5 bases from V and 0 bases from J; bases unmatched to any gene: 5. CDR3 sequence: CASSPGQGSSYNSPLHF. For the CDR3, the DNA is TGTGCCAGTAGTCCGGGACAGGGAAGCTCCTATAATTCACCCCTCCACTTT.

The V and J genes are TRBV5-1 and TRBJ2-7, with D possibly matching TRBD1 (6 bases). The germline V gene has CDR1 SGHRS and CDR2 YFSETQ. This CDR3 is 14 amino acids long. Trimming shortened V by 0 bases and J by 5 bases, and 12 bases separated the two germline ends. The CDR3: CASSLVNREHEQYF. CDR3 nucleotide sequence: TGCGCCAGCAGCTTGGTCAACAGGGAACACGAGCAGTACTTC.